This T cell receptor (beta chain) was obtained from a study of T cells in Graves' hyperthyroidism and ophthalmopathy (dated by TCRdb to 2018 to 2020). General notes on the study: Peripheral blood was collected at initial diagnosis, before any treatment. A discovery cohort of about 100 patients, about 40 with Graves' ophthalmopathy and 57 with stable Graves' hyperthyroidism, was used to find distinguishing TCR V-J signatures. An independent validation cohort of 18 to 20 hyperthyroidism patients and more than 15 patients who later progressed to ophthalmopathy tested prospective prediction of ophthalmopathy. The 95 to 100 discovery patients were randomly divided into training and test sets at a 7:3 ratio. Thyroid tissue and blood T-cell repertoires from more than 5 Graves' hyperthyroidism patients were also compared in the study. Following sampling, methimazole starting at 30 mg daily was given to hyperthyroidism patients, and high-dose intravenous methylprednisolone was given to ophthalmopathy patients. The paper describes TCR Vbeta CDR3 sequencing of roughly 130 peripheral blood samples, made up of roughly 45 ophthalmopathy patients, roughly 72 hyperthyroidism patients and roughly 17 progressor patients. The investigation overall reported the following: Most expanded thyroid clonotypes (frequency above 0.001) were also found in blood, which suggests that blood repertoires may mirror thyroid immune responses. No statistical method was used to set the sample size in advance, and investigators knew the group allocation. In validation, the model predicted progression to ophthalmopathy a median of about 6.8 months before onset, with around 70% sensitivity and about 72% specificity. A model built on a 13 V-J signature distinguished ophthalmopathy from stable hyperthyroidism, reaching about 88% sensitivity and approximately 83% specificity in cross-validation and 80%/75% in testing.

Ophthalmopathy patients had moderately to severely active disease, with a Clinical Activity Score of 3 or more, a NOSPECS grade of 4 or more, and a disease duration of less than 3 months. The study excluded patients with uncontrolled infections, other autoimmune diseases, pregnancy or lactation. Diagnoses were based on clinical symptoms, serum thyroxine and TRAb, thyroid ultrasound and orbital computed tomography. Ficoll-Paque density gradient centrifugation was used to isolate PBMCs from 9.5 to 10 ml of fresh peripheral blood. Total RNA was extracted using Trizol reagent, and RNA quality was assessed on an Agilent 2100 Bioanalyzer. The TCR beta CDR3 regions were amplified from the RNA transcripts. For the first round of RT-PCR on the TCR CDR3, the HTBI primer set was used together with the Qiagen OneStep RT-PCR kit. Libraries were constructed in a second round of multiplex PCR, after which size selection and purification were carried out. Sequencing of the libraries was done on an Illumina HiSeq2000 using paired-end 100 bp reads. The original pipeline was this. Raw data were processed with SOAPnuke, discarding reads with adapters, uncalled bases, mean Phred below 15, or no exact constant-primer or identifier match. High-quality paired reads were merged using COPE v1.2.5, and each unique nucleotide sequence was defined as a clonotype. MiTCR v1.1 was used to align clonotypes to the IMGT TRBV, TRBD and TRBJ reference segments. Only V-J combinations with frequency above 0.0001, covering 99.2% of repertoires, were analysed. A TCS score was defined as the ratio of F50 (clonal expansion) to E x V (chaos), with BLOSUM62-based TCRdist applied between CDR3 peptides within each V-J. Welch's t-statistics and random forest reduced approximately 520 V-J features to 13, which were used in a naive Bayes classifier (R e1071). The public sequencing data were trimmed at Q25 with fastp and processed into clonotypes with MiXCR by TCRdb, which kept only in-frame beta chains. CDR3 protein duplicates are merged, each entry listing the most common genes and DNA. The V and J calls follow TCRdb's processing rather than the paper's. The sample data list 410,000 or so distinct CDR3 sequences, and about 15% of these were observed just once. The ten largest clones add up to less than 15% of the sample.

The CDR3 region is 15 residues in length, termini included. Kept here is only the CDR3 DNA, which spans 45 bases and is read in frame from base 1. V loses 2 bases, J loses 1 base, and the germline ends lie 11 bases apart. As encoded in the germline V gene, CDR1 is SGHTA while CDR2 is FQGNSA. Concerning this clonotype itself: What this receptor recognizes is not known. A much larger clonotype is one base distant, so this may be a read error. A read error is likely, as this CDR3 ends without the conserved phenylalanine or tryptophan.

The sample consisted of blood. This sequence was found in a man aged 18-30 years with Graves' ophthalmopathy. This chain joins TRBV7-2 to TRBJ2-5; the D segment cannot be called with confidence. The nucleotides read TGTGCCAGCAGCTTAATCGCCAGCGCCCAAGAGACCCAGTACTCC. It codes for CASSLIASAQETQYS.